The following is a T cell receptor (beta chain) sequence with its context. Germline and genes: mouse. The sample is drawn from a study of CD8+ T cells in alopecia areata. cDNA prepared by RNA extraction and subsequent reverse transcription served as the template for sequencing. TCRdb's table, derived via immunoSEQ multiplex PCR, lists solely in-frame clones and lacks some. Sampling found roughly 120,000 clones, none seen once. The clonotype comes from a C3H/HeJ mouse with alopecia areata. For this mouse line, the MHC haplotype is H2-k. The sequencing sample was made of lesional skin.

The CDR3 here is CASSDRWGGLDAEQFF. The covered CDR3 bases are TGTGCCAGCAGTGATCGCTGGGGGGGTTTAGATGCT. The chain employs TRBV13-3 and TRBJ2-1, with 9 positions matching TRBD2. The CDR3 end lies 4 residues beyond the end of the read and is filled in from the germline J gene. V dropped 1 base and J dropped 5; count of bases not matched to a gene: 7. The CDR3 runs 16 residues. Germline V gene sequence: CDR1 NNHDY, CDR2 SYVADS.